These 11 T cell receptor beta chains were all obtained from the same sample, sequenced in a study of blood T cell repertoires in COVID-19. TCRdb keeps only in-frame clones here, not all; method: immunoSEQ multiplex PCR. The data contain a few hundred thousand clones, around 83% of them seen just once; the ten biggest clones take up 7% to 10%. Material for sequencing was peripheral blood. These receptors originate from an elderly woman with COVID-19, enrolled during active disease.

This clone was seen repeatedly, ten times or more. The genes are TRBV11-1 and TRBJ1-2; D not certain. The V and J ends lost 3 bases and 5 bases respectively, with 7 bases between them. Germline V gene lookup returns CDR1 SGHAT and CDR2 FQDESV (reference sequence). The CDR3 totals 12 residues. CDR3 sequence (DNA): TGTGCCAGCAGCTTCGACGGGTATGGCTACACCTTC. It yields the protein CASSFDGYGYTF.

The rearrangement uses TRBV11-2 and TRBJ2-7; a possible D gene is TRBD2 (5 bases). V was shortened by 5 bases and J by 1 base, with 15 bases between the two germline ends. The CDR3 contains 15 residues. CDR1 is SGHAT, CDR2 FQNNGV, per germline. CDR3: CASSPLMRASYEQYF. Here the CDR3 DNA reads TGTGCCAGCAGCCCTTTAATGCGGGCATCCTACGAGCAGTACTTC.

The chain has TRBV18 and TRBJ2-7; 8 bases map to TRBD1. From germline, CDR1 is KGHSH and CDR2 LQKENI. J was trimmed by 4 bases and V by 4 bases; bases with no gene match: 9. The CDR3 runs 15 residues. The CDR3 sequence is CASSLLGQGKYEQYF. The CDR3 DNA is TGTGCCAGCTCACTACTCGGACAGGGCAAGTACGAGCAGTACTTC. The full variable domain, completed using reference TRBV18 and TRBJ2-7, is NAGVMQNPRHLVRRRGQEARLRCSPMKGHSHVYWYRQLPEEGLKFMVYLQKENIIDESGMPKERFSAEFPKEGPSILRIQQVVRGDSAAYFCASSLLGQGKYEQYFGPGTRLTVT.

This clone was picked up one time. V is TRBV4-3 and J is TRBJ1-5; D uncertain. This CDR3 is built from 17 residues. Trimming took off 0 bases at V and 0 bases at J, with 12 bases between the two ends. From germline, CDR1 is LGHNA and CDR2 YSLEER. This chain's CDR3 is CASSQDPGSYSNQPQHF. DNA for the CDR3: TGCGCCAGCAGCCAAGATCCAGGAAGCTATAGCAATCAGCCCCAGCATTTT.

The J gene is TRBJ2-5, the V gene TRBV7-9; tentatively, D is TRBD2 (5 bases). Looked up from germline, CDR1 is SEHNR and CDR2 is FQNEAQ (reference sequence). CDR3 length equals 14 residues. V lost 5 bases to trimming and J lost 2 bases, with 12 bases between them. CDR3 region: CASSPFGVQETQYF. As DNA, the CDR3 is TGTGCCAGCAGCCCTTTCGGGGTTCAAGAGACCCAGTACTTC.

The genes are TRBV15 and TRBJ2-5; weak D call: TRBD2 (7 bases). CDR1 is LNHNV and CDR2 is YYDKDF in the germline V gene (reference sequence). CDR3 size: 17 residues. V lost 4 bases and J 1 base, leaving 19 bases between the germline ends. The CDR3 sequence is CATSTLRGGGLQETQYF. DNA for the CDR3: TGTGCCACCAGCACCCTAAGAGGGGGGGGCCTCCAAGAGACCCAGTACTTC. The whole variable domain, remainder taken from reference TRBV15 and TRBJ2-5, is DAMVIQNPRYQVTQFGKPVTLSCSQTLNHNVMYWYQQKSSQAPKLLFHYYDKDFNNEADTPDNFQSRRPNTSFCFLDIRSPGLGDTAMYLCATSTLRGGGLQETQYFGPGTRLLVL.

The V and J genes are TRBV2 and TRBJ2-7; possibly TRBD1 for D (5 bases). Germline V lookup: CDR1 SNHLY, CDR2 FYNNEI. The ends were cut back, 4 bases at V and 7 bases at J, with 11 bases in the middle. The CDR3 loop spans 12 amino acids. CDR3 nucleotide sequence: TGTGCCAGCAGTGTTACCTGGACAGAGCAGTACTTC. Its protein product is CASSVTWTEQYF. Full variable domain (rest looked up from reference TRBV2 and TRBJ2-7): EPEVTQTPSHQVTQMGQEVILRCVPISNHLYFYWYRQILGQKVEFLVSFYNNEISEKSEIFDDQFSVERPDGSNFTLKIRSTKLEDSAMYFCASSVTWTEQYFGPGTRLTVT.

In this sample, this clone turned up once. The rearrangement joins TRBV7-9 to TRBJ2-1, with 14 bases aligning to TRBD2. The germline V gene encodes CDR1 SEHNR and CDR2 FQNEAQ (reference sequence). The V segment lost 5 bases and the J segment 6 bases; nucleotides outside the gene matches: 6. This CDR3 contains 16 residues. As DNA, the CDR3 is TGTGCCAGCAGCCCACGAGGACTAGCGGGGGGCAATGAGCAGTTCTTC. It yields the protein CASSPRGLAGGNEQFF.

V and J are TRBV5-5 and TRBJ2-7; 9 positions agree with TRBD1. Germline values: CDR1 SGHKS, CDR2 YYEKEE (reference sequence). The CDR3 runs to 14 residues. With 3 bases clipped from V and 5 bases from J, the junction kept 6 bases outside the gene matches. For the CDR3, the DNA is TGTGCCAGCAGCTCCGGGACAGGGATGCACGAGCAGTACTTC. Encoded protein: CASSSGTGMHEQYF.

The V gene is TRBV19, the J gene TRBJ1-5; 7 nucleotides line up with TRBD1. The CDR3 runs to 15 residues. Germline CDR1 LNHDA, CDR2 SQIVND (reference sequence). V was clipped by 3 bases and J by 5 bases; unmatched bases: 7. CDR3 in amino acids: CASSIDRDVDQPQHF. The CDR3 DNA reads as TGTGCCAGTAGTATTGACAGGGACGTAGATCAGCCCCAGCATTTT.

The chain combines TRBV5-4 with TRBJ1-1; TRBD1 agrees at 7 bases. J lost 8 bases, V lost 3 bases, and 4 bases had no gene match. CDR1 and CDR2 from the germline V gene are SGHNT and YYREEE (reference sequence). This CDR3 has 12 residues. CDR3 nucleotides: TGTGCCAGCAGCTCCTGGGACAGCGAAGCTTTCTTT. Its protein product is CASSSWDSEAFF.